This T cell receptor beta chain was identified in a study of regulatory T cells in long-lasting Graves disease. Overall study findings and caveats: Sample size, which was small, may have reduced accuracy.

This clonotype was detected many times. No antigen is known for it. According to the study, TCR beta libraries were built with iRepertoire HTBI primers and CDR3-region Arm-PCR. MiXCR was run by TCRdb on the multiplex PCR reads, yielding one entry per CDR3 protein. The table shows around 480,000 distinct CDR3 sequences, with 16% occurring only once. Time point described: newly diagnosed GD, antithyroid drugs for less than 3 months. PBMC RNA was the source of the TCR library. An endocrinology department in Xi'an, China, supplied the patients. The CDR3 extends over 15 amino acids. Germline values: CDR1 KGHDR, CDR2 SFDVKD. V trimming: 5 bases; J trimming: 3 bases; junction bases outside the gene matches: 6. These data were likewise used in another study, on T cells in Graves' hyperthyroidism and ophthalmopathy. That investigation notes: A first-round RT-PCR of the TCR CDR3 used the HTBI primer set. The model predicted ophthalmopathy a median roughly 6.3 months before onset.

The receptor was derived from a man aged 40-50 years with Graves disease. The J gene is TRBJ2-1, the V gene TRBV24-1; 7 nucleotides match TRBD1. This sample comprised peripheral blood mononuclear cells (PBMCs), obtained at new diagnosis, from a patient treated with antithyroid drugs. CDR3 protein: CATSAGDSYYNEQFF. The CDR3 DNA reads TGTGCCACCAGTGCCGGGGACAGCTACTACAATGAGCAGTTCTTC.